This T cell receptor beta chain was retrieved from a study of T-cell memory formation after mild COVID-19. Study-level points and caveats: The second-wave clones peaking on day 37 were not confirmed as SARS-CoV-2-specific.

The germline V gene encodes CDR1 SEHNR and CDR2 FQNEAQ (reference sequence). This CDR3 region has 16 residues. J lost 2 bases, V lost 5 bases, and 7 bases had no gene match. Ten or more counts support this clonotype. Its target is unknown. TCRdb recomputed calls from the 5' RACE reads with MiXCR, one row per CDR3 protein. The sample carries 180,000 or so distinct CDR3 sequences, roughly 12% recorded once. The sequence derives from a man between 18 and 35 years old who had mild COVID-19 (a few samples of this study predate the infection). Cell type and time point are not known. The chain links TRBV7-9 to TRBJ2-3; 10 bases fit TRBD2. Sequencing was done on a sample of PBMCs or a T cell subset sorted from them (not recorded which). The CDR3 region is CASSEGLAGATDTQYF. The CDR3 coding sequence is TGTGCCAGCAGCGAGGGGCTAGCGGGGGCCACAGATACGCAGTATTTT. Combining the CDR3 with reference TRBV7-9 and TRBJ2-3 gives the whole variable domain DTGVSQNPRHKITKRGQNVTFRCDPISEHNRLYWYRQTLGQGPEFLTYFQNEAQLEKSRLLSDRFSAERPKGSFSTLEIQRTEQGDSAMYLCASSEGLAGATDTQYFGPGTRLTVL.